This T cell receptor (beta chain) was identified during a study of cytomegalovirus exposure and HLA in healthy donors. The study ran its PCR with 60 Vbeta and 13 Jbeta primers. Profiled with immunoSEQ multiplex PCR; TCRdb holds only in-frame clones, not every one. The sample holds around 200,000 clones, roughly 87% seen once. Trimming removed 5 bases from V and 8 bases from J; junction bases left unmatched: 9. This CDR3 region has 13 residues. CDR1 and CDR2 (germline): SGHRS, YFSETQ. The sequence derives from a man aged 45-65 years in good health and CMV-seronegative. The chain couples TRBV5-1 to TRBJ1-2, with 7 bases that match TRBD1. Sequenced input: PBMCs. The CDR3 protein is CASRVTGPSGYTF. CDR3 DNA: TGCGCCAGCAGAGTGACAGGGCCGAGCGGCTACACCTTC.